One T cell receptor beta chain is described in this entry. There are many counts of this clonotype. Its antigen target is currently unknown. Nothing much larger sits one base from this clone, and base qualities are not available. These data originate in a study of T-cell memory formation after mild COVID-19 (dated by TCRdb to about 2021). As for the study more broadly: Most TCR sequence clusters were specific to one of the two donors. Longitudinal TCRalpha and TCRbeta repertoire sequencing tracked T-cell clones expanding and contracting after mild COVID-19 in two donors. The cohort comprised two young, previously healthy adult volunteers, one female and one male. Overall study results and their limits: Some responding clones were detected in pre-infection memory, suggesting pre-existing cross-reactive memory T cells joined the SARS-CoV-2 response. The study covered only a couple of mild cases, and larger cohorts including severe cases with pre-infection samples were considered necessary. Contracting CD4+ clones appeared mostly in the CM and EM memory subsets, whereas CD8+ clones were enriched in EMRA. From day 15 to 85, contracting clones showed balanced CD4/CD8 phenotypes, whereas a second wave of clones that expanded from day 15 to 37 leaned towards CD4+. SARS-CoV-2 specificity of the second-wave clones peaking on day 37 was not confirmed.

The reads were generated on an Illumina NovaSeq 6000. TCRalpha and TCRbeta cDNA libraries were built by 5'RACE with constant-segment primers, adding sample barcodes and unique molecular identifiers. Trizol reagent was used to extract RNA from every sample. Libraries were amplified in two PCR steps, with a second sample barcode and Illumina TruSeq adapters added in the second step. Sequencing of the libraries was done on an Illumina NovaSeq, producing 2 x 150 bp paired-end reads. The authors' pipeline ran thus. Reads were demultiplexed and collapsed into UMI-guided consensus sequences with migec v1.2.7. Using mixcr v2.1.11, UMI consensuses were aligned to TRA and TRB V and J templates and then assembled into clonotypes. Clonotypes were classified as expanded or contracted when called significant by both edgeR and NoisET, with noise models trained on biological replicates. For edgeR calls, the cutoffs were a false discovery rate-adjusted p below 0.01 and a log2 fold-change threshold of 1. As an exploratory analysis of dynamics, PCA with hierarchical clustering was applied to max-normalized trajectories of the 1000 most abundant clonotypes. The CD4 or CD8 phenotype of responding clones was assigned using the separately sequenced CD4+ and CD8+ repertoires. The public sequencing data were trimmed at Q25 with fastp and processed into clonotypes with MiXCR by TCRdb, which kept only in-frame beta chains. Each entry is one CDR3 protein sequence, shown with its most common DNA and genes. TCRdb's processing, not the authors' own work, is the source of the V and J calls. The sample table shows about 400,000 distinct CDR3 sequences, and approximately 15% are seen once. Of the sample, around 21% falls within the top ten clones.

Ficoll-Paque density gradient centrifugation was the method used to isolate PBMCs. The CDR3 starts with the cysteine, ends with the phenylalanine, and has 14 residues. The only DNA kept is the CDR3, 42 bases in frame from the first base. V and J are truncated by 3 bases and 0 bases respectively, leaving an intervening sequence of 7 bases. CDR1 and CDR2 were assigned from the germline V gene as MNHNS and SASEGT. Recombination linked TRBV6-1 to TRBJ2-3, with a tentative D gene TRBD1 over 6 matching bases. Sequenced: PBMCs or a T cell subset sorted from them (not recorded which). This TCR was sampled from a man aged 18 to 30 who had mild COVID-19 (a few samples of this study predate the infection). The sample titles of this study are shuffled in the database, so cell type and time point are left out; the donor was told from shared clones. The DNA sequence follows: TGTGCCAGCAGTGAGGGACACAGCACAGATACGCAGTATTTT. This is translated as CASSEGHSTDTQYF.